This T cell receptor beta chain was documented in a study of shared clonotypes between healthy human individuals. The germline CDR1 and CDR2 sequences are SGHVS and FQNEAQ. The CDR3 covers 13 residues. The ends were cut back, 4 bases at V and 1 base at J, with 6 bases in the middle. Genomic DNA of each subset was evenly split across several immunoSEQ plates. Unsorted PBMC replicate PCRs used roughly 300 ng DNA, tens of thousands of T cell genomes. Measured with immunoSEQ multiplex PCR; TCRdb has only the in-frame clones, and not every one. The top ten hold roughly 13% of the sample, which has about 480,000 clones, 79% seen once.

The sample was PBMCs. The rearrangement links TRBV7-8 to TRBJ2-3; D may be TRBD2 (6 bases). This TCR derives from a woman between 40 and 50 years old in good health. Some clones in this sample may be carry-over from other donors' samples. The CDR3: CASSWGGTDTQYF. CDR3 DNA: TGTGCCAGCAGCTGGGGGGGCACAGATACGCAGTATTTT.